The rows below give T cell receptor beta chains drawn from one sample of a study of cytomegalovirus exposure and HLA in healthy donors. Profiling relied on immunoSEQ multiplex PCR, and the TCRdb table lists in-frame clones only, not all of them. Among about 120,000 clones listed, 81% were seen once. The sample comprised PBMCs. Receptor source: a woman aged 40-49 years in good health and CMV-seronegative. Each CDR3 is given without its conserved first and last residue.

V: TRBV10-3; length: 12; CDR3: AISEGQGGEKLF
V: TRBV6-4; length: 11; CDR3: ASSERADSEAF
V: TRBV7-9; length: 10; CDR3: ASSRSSGGYT
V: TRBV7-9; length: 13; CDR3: ASSPGTGGYTEAF
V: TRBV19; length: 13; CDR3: ASSQTLLGAYEQY
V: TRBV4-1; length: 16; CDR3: ASSQEGGLAGKYNEQF
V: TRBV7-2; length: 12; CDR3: ASSSKGQAYEQY
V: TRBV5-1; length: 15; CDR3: ASSLRSGGTSTDTQY
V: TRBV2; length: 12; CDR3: ASSVGQGVAEAF
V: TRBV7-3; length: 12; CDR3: ASRRTGGAGELF
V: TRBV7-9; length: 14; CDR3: ASSSPRTGRRHGYT
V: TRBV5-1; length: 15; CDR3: ASSPGGSTPGANVLT
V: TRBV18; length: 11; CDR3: ASSPPGTDTQY
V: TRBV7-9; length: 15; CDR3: ASSLGQGAGRNTEAF
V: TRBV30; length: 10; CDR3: AWSVLGSEAF
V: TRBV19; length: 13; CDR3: ASSPPSGEAYEQY
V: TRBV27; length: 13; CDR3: ASRWGQANTGELF
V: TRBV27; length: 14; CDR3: ASSLWTGTVSYEQY
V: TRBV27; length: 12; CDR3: ASTSGGRVSEQY
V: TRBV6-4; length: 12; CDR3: ASDGGQGTYGYT
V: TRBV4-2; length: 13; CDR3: ASSQETSGAYEQY
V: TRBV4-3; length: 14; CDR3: ASSQDRQGPTDTQY
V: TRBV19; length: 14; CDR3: ASSIYSSGSGNEQF
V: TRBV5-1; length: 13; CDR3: ASSLTSGEYNEQF
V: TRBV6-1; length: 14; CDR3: ASSEEGGRGPTEAF
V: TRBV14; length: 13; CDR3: ASSQGKSSYNEQF
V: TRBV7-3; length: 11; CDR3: ASSSGDGDTQY
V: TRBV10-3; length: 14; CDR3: AISESRTSGEETQY
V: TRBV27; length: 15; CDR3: ASSLFARTSGANVLT
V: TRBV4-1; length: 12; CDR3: ASSRGLVDSPLH
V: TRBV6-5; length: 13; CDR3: ASSYGQAGGTEAF
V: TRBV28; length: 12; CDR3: ASSLPGTYNEQF
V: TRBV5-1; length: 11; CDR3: ASSLGAYNEQF
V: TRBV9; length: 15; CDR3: ASATGTSGGAGETQY
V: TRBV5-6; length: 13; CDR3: ASSLGTGSWHEQF
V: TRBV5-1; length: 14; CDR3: ASSRPGTSTFNEQF
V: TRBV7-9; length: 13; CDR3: ASSLPGKDGNTIY
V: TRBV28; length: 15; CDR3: ASSTRTVQFVADTQY
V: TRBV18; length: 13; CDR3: ASSPGQGPLREQY
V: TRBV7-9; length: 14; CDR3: ASGYRGGGAGETQY
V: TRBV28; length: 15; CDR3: ASSSPERRTGAYEQY
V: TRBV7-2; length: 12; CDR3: ASSRAAGHQPQH
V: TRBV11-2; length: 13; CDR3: ASSLREGSNSPLH